The clone carrying this TCR beta chain was seen more than once but under ten times. The source of the sample is a study of early T cells in non-severe SARS-CoV-2 infection. About the study: Sequenced bulk RNA came from whole blood that was unsorted, and chains were unpaired.

Attached unique molecular identifiers marked individual cDNA molecules. One entry per CDR3 protein, called by TCRdb with MiXCR from the 5' RACE reads. The table lists tens of thousands of distinct CDR3 sequences, roughly 4.5% of them singletons. The CDR3 contains 15 residues. Germline CDR1 reads SGDLS; CDR2 reads YYNGEE. V lost 4 bases to trimming and J lost 8 bases, with 20 bases between them. The receptor was isolated from an adult who was a healthcare worker with PCR-confirmed SARS-CoV-2 infection or an uninfected control (not recorded which). Material for sequencing was whole blood. The chain combines TRBV9 with TRBJ2-3, with D possibly matching TRBD2 (5 bases). CDR3 DNA sequence: TGTGCCAGCAGCCCTCTCGGAGCGGCCGGTGGTACGCAGTATTTT. Translation gives CASSPLGAAGGTQYF.